These T cell receptor beta chains were read from a single sample in a study of regulatory T cells in long-lasting Graves disease. TCRdb re-analysed the multiplex PCR reads in MiXCR, keeping a single row per CDR3 protein. The sample contains 580,000 or so distinct CDR3 sequences, roughly a sixth of which appear only once. This same sample was also taken into another study, of T cells in Graves' hyperthyroidism and ophthalmopathy.

Sequenced material: peripheral blood mononuclear cells (PBMCs), taken at new diagnosis, from a patient treated with antithyroid drugs. The receptors were gathered from a man in his late teens or twenties with Graves disease. Both conserved end residues are part of each CDR3. Each record gives: D gene, V gene, clone size, J gene, CDR3 protein, CDR3 DNA. D genes are given only for firm matches. The size of a clone is reported for some rows only, either as once, few or many, or as a class for expanded clones.

D: .; V: TRBV6-5; size: .; J: TRBJ1-3; CDR3: CASSYSLGASGNTIYF; DNA: TGTGCCAGCAGTTACTCTCTGGGGGCTTCTGGAAACACCATATATTTT
D: .; V: TRBV18; size: many; J: TRBJ1-2; CDR3: CASSPGGRNYGYTF; DNA: TGTGCCAGCTCACCAGGGGGCAGGAACTATGGCTACACCTTC
D: TRBD1; V: TRBV27; size: few; J: TRBJ1-5; CDR3: CASSPKGQARGNGNQPQHF; DNA: TGTGCCAGCAGTCCGAAGGGACAGGCCAGGGGAAATGGCAATCAGCCCCAGCATTTT
D: TRBD1; V: TRBV7-8; size: many; J: TRBJ2-5; CDR3: CASSVGTGKQETQYF; DNA: TGTGCCAGCAGCGTCGGGACAGGGAAGCAAGAGACCCAGTACTTC
D: TRBD2; V: TRBV9; size: .; J: TRBJ2-1; CDR3: CASSVAPSGRAQFF; DNA: TGTGCCAGCAGCGTAGCCCCTAGCGGGAGAGCGCAGTTCTTC
D: TRBD1; V: TRBV20-1; size: .; J: TRBJ1-1; CDR3: CSARDPTGRGTEAFF; DNA: TGCAGTGCTAGAGACCCGACAGGGAGGGGCACTGAAGCTTTCTTT
D: .; V: TRBV27; size: few; J: TRBJ1-5; CDR3: CASRNTGYSNQPQHF; DNA: TGTGCCAGCAGGAATACAGGGTATAGCAATCAGCCCCAGCATTTT
D: .; V: TRBV27; size: .; J: TRBJ2-7; CDR3: CASSLYRGSEQYF; DNA: TGTGCCAGCAGTTTATACCGGGGCTCAGAGCAGTACTTC
D: .; V: TRBV12-3/TRBV12-4; size: many; J: TRBJ1-5; CDR3: CASTRKGGNQPQHF; DNA: TGTGCCAGCACCCGAAAGGGGGGGAATCAGCCCCAGCATTTT
D: .; V: TRBV27; size: .; J: TRBJ1-1; CDR3: CASRPGGNSEAFF; DNA: TGTGCCAGCAGACCGGGAGGGAACAGTGAAGCTTTCTTT